The next 32 T cell receptor beta chains were all read from a single sample in a study of T-cell memory formation after mild COVID-19. One entry per CDR3 protein results from TCRdb running MiXCR on the 5' RACE reads. The data contain hundreds of thousands of distinct CDR3 sequences, around a sixth of them singletons. Sequencing was carried out using PBMCs or a T cell subset sorted from them (not recorded which). The receptors stem from an adult woman who had mild COVID-19 (a few samples of this study predate the infection). Cell type and time point are not known.

V and J are TRBV7-2 and TRBJ2-1; 16 positions match TRBD2. The V and J ends lost 0 bases and 8 bases, in that order; junction bases with no gene match: 10. This CDR3 is built from 19 residues. Germline CDR1 reads SGHTA; CDR2 reads FQGNSA. The CDR3 DNA sequence: TGTGCCAGCAGCTTAGCCGCAGGGACTAGCGGGAGGGCCAGTTATGAGCAGTTCTTC. It translates to CASSLAAGTSGRASYEQFF.

This chain connects TRBV5-1 to TRBJ1-1; 9 bases match TRBD1. J was trimmed by 3 bases and V by 2 bases; bases with no gene match: 2. This CDR3 comprises 14 residues. Germline assignment: CDR1 SGHRS and CDR2 YFSETQ. CDR3 in amino acids: CASSFRTGDTEAFF. In nucleotides, the CDR3 is TGCGCCAGCAGCTTTAGGACAGGGGACACTGAAGCTTTCTTT.

This clonotype was counted a single time. The V call is TRBV12-3 or TRBV12-4, the J call TRBJ2-1, with 9 positions matching TRBD1. Trimming removed 4 bases from V and 1 base from J; junction bases left unmatched: 5. The CDR3 covers 16 residues. The CDR3 here is CASSSTTGGSYNEQFF. CDR3 nucleotide sequence: TGTGCCAGCAGTTCGACGACAGGGGGATCCTACAATGAGCAGTTCTTC.

This clonotype was counted between two and nine times. The chain couples TRBV5-1 to TRBJ2-3, with D possibly called TRBD1 or TRBD2 (5 bases each). Germline V lookup: CDR1 SGHRS, CDR2 YFSETQ. V gave up 0 bases and J gave up 0 bases, with 11 bases separating them. The CDR3 sequence is 16 residues long. The CDR3: CASSLVGVASTDTQYF. The CDR3 coding sequence is TGCGCCAGCAGCTTGGTGGGGGTCGCCAGCACAGATACGCAGTATTTT.

The chain joins TRBV20-1 to TRBJ2-3; maybe TRBD1 (6 bases). Germline CDR1 DFQATT, CDR2 SNEGSKA (reference sequence). V was pared by 6 bases and J by 2 bases, with 24 bases between. The CDR3 totals 17 residues. The chain's CDR3 is CSAHPGASRRFTDTQYF. For the CDR3, the DNA is TGCAGTGCCCATCCAGGGGCTAGTAGGAGATTCACAGATACGCAGTATTTT.

This clonotype has just a few counts. V and J are TRBV6-6 and TRBJ2-7; perhaps TRBD1 as D (5 bases). Germline CDR1 is MNHNY and CDR2 is SVGAGI (reference sequence). The CDR3 sequence is 16 residues long. V was trimmed by 2 bases and J by 2 bases, leaving 16 bases between them. The DNA of the CDR3 is TGTGCCAGCAGTTACCCCCAGGGTTTGCGAACCTACGAGCAGTACTTC. It encodes CASSYPQGLRTYEQYF.

The rearrangement uses TRBV7-8 and TRBJ2-3, with D perhaps TRBD2 (7 bases). The germline V gene has CDR1 SGHVS and CDR2 FQNEAQ. CDR3 size: 16 residues. V lost 7 bases, J lost 5 bases, and 22 bases lay in between. The CDR3 DNA reads TGTGCCAGCAACATCATGGGGGGGGCTAGTCAAGATACGCAGTATTTT. It encodes CASNIMGGASQDTQYF.

This chain joins TRBV5-1 and TRBJ2-1, with D maybe TRBD2 (5 bases). V lost 1 base to trimming and J lost 6 bases, with 8 bases between them. CDR1 is SGHRS and CDR2 is YFSETQ in the germline V gene. The CDR3 has 13 amino acids. The CDR3 nucleotides read TGCGCCAGCAGCTTGACGGGATTCAATGAGCAGTTCTTC. This gives the protein CASSLTGFNEQFF.

The chain joins TRBV2 to TRBJ2-7; weak D call: TRBD2 (5 bases). The CDR3 sequence is 10 residues long. V gave up 6 bases and J gave up 8 bases, with 8 bases separating them. Germline V CDR1 and CDR2: SNHLY, FYNNEI. The CDR3 loop is CASSGVKQYF. The CDR3 region has the DNA TGTGCCAGCAGCGGGGTGAAGCAGTACTTC.

This clonotype was recorded a few times. The chain recombines TRBV7-2 with TRBJ2-1; D is perhaps TRBD1 or TRBD2 (6 bases each). Trimming removed 5 bases at V and 12 bases at J, with 23 bases between. There are 15 residues in the CDR3. The germline gives CDR1 SGHTA, CDR2 FQGNSA. DNA for the CDR3: TGTGCCAGCAGCCCCTCCCCGGGACTGAGGGGGAGGCAGTTCTTC. Its translation: CASSPSPGLRGRQFF.

This clonotype was found a few times. This chain uses TRBV5-4 with TRBJ2-1, with 9 bases lining up with TRBD2. Losses at the gene ends were 0 bases for V and 8 bases for J; bases not matched to a gene: 9. The germline V gene has CDR1 SGHNT and CDR2 YYREEE (reference sequence). The length of the CDR3 is 16 residues. CDR3 sequence reads: CASSLASSGGNYEQFF. In DNA, the CDR3 is TGTGCCAGCAGCTTGGCCAGTAGCGGGGGTAACTATGAGCAGTTCTTC.

The rearrangement links TRBV29-1 to TRBJ1-2, with 9 nucleotides matching TRBD1. The CDR3 covers 16 residues. V lost 4 bases to trimming and J lost 2 bases; unmatched junction nucleotides: 11. The V gene's germline CDR1 is SQVTM and CDR2 ANQGSEA. The CDR3 here is CSVVGRTGGYNYGYTF. In nucleotides, the CDR3 is TGCAGCGTTGTTGGGAGAACAGGGGGCTACAACTATGGCTACACCTTC.

In this sample, this clonotype turned up a few times. The chain combines TRBV30 with TRBJ1-1, with 9 positions matching TRBD1. Trimming took 3 bases from V and 5 from J; bases not matched to a gene: 4. CDR1 and CDR2 (germline): GTSNPN, SVGIG (reference sequence). The CDR3 has 13 residues. The CDR3 reads CAWRAGTGTEAFF. The CDR3 region has the DNA TGTGCCTGGAGGGCCGGGACAGGGACTGAAGCTTTCTTT.

The chain uses TRBV9 and TRBJ2-7; maybe TRBD1 (6 bases). Trimming stripped 3 bases from V and 4 bases from J, with 11 bases between. This CDR3 is built from 13 residues. Germline V gives CDR1 SGDLS, CDR2 YYNGEE. CDR3 amino acids: CASSASQGYEQYF. In nucleotides, the CDR3 is TGTGCCAGCAGCGCGTCACAGGGATACGAGCAGTACTTC.

The chain uses TRBV24-1 and TRBJ2-6, with D possibly TRBD1 on 5 matching bases. Trimming shortened V by 4 bases and J by 0 bases, and 9 bases separated the two germline ends. CDR3 size: 16 residues. Germline CDR1 reads KGHDR; CDR2 reads SFDVKD. CDR3 DNA sequence: TGTGCCACCAGTGAGGGGCCTATCTCTGGGGCCAACGTCCTGACTTTC. This encodes CATSEGPISGANVLTF.

The chain employs TRBV5-1 and TRBJ2-5; D gene uncertain. The V end was cut by 0 bases, the J end by 7 bases, with 13 bases between. Germline-derived CDR1 and CDR2 are SGHRS and YFSETQ. This CDR3 is 14 amino acids long. For the CDR3, the DNA is TGCGCCAGCAGCTTGGTGGCGGATGCCGGGACCCAGTACTTC. Protein product: CASSLVADAGTQYF.

V gene TRBV4-2 combines with J gene TRBJ2-3; D is unresolved. This CDR3 has 14 amino acids. Trimming cost V 3 bases and J 0 bases, with 7 bases left between them. Looked up from germline, CDR1 is LGHNA and CDR2 is YNFKEQ. The chain's CDR3 is CASSHPGSTDTQYF. The CDR3 DNA is TGTGCCAGCAGCCACCCAGGAAGCACAGATACGCAGTATTTT.

This chain joins TRBV15 and TRBJ2-2, with a tentative D call TRBD2 (6 bases). The CDR3 covers 16 residues. The germline V and J ends were trimmed by 3 bases and 3 bases, with 14 bases remaining between them. Germline assignment: CDR1 LNHNV and CDR2 YYDKDF (reference sequence). The CDR3 DNA is TGTGCCACCAGCAGGAGGAGGGACTCCTACACCGGGGAGCTGTTTTTT. Translation: CATSRRRDSYTGELFF.

The rearrangement links TRBV12-3 or TRBV12-4 to TRBJ1-6; a possible D gene is TRBD1 (5 bases). CDR3 size: 14 residues. Trimming left V 7 bases short and J 6 bases short, with 13 bases between. CDR3 DNA sequence: TGTGCCAGCAACCCGGGACCGATTAATTCACCCCTCCACTTT. Protein sequence: CASNPGPINSPLHF.

The chain combines TRBV15 with TRBJ2-7; no clear D gene. The CDR3 is 13 amino acids. V shed 1 base and J shed 3 bases, with 7 bases lying between them. Germline CDR1 is LNHNV and CDR2 is YYDKDF (reference sequence). For the CDR3, the DNA is TGTGCCACCAGCAGAGGACCCGACTACGAGCAGTACTTC. The encoded protein is CATSRGPDYEQYF.

The chain combines TRBV5-1 with TRBJ2-3; TRBD2 agrees at 9 bases. V was pared by 7 bases and J by 6 bases, with 12 bases of the junction left unmatched. In germline, CDR1 is SGHRS, CDR2 YFSETQ. The CDR3 contains 15 residues. The CDR3 reads CASHHRPSGVDTQYF. In nucleotides, the CDR3 is TGCGCCAGCCACCACCGCCCTAGCGGGGTTGATACGCAGTATTTT.

The J gene is TRBJ1-2, the V gene TRBV29-1; D is possibly TRBD1 (5 bases). This CDR3 has 13 residues. Germline values: CDR1 SQVTM, CDR2 ANQGSEA. V lost 2 bases to trimming and J lost 3 bases, with 10 bases between them. The CDR3 coding sequence is TGCAGCGTTGAAAGCGACAGCGACTATGGCTACACCTTC. Amino acids: CSVESDSDYGYTF.

The chain has TRBV6-5 and TRBJ1-1; weak D call: TRBD1 (6 bases). Germline values: CDR1 MNHEY, CDR2 SVGAGI. The CDR3 is 12 residues long. CDR3 sequence reads: CVSHRANTEAFF. CDR3 sequence (DNA): TGTGTTTCGCACAGGGCGAACACTGAAGCTTTCTTT.

The chain links TRBV5-1 to TRBJ2-7; D gene unclear. There are 14 residues in the CDR3. The germline V gene encodes CDR1 SGHRS and CDR2 YFSETQ. Trimming left V 0 bases short and J 6 bases short, with 13 bases between. The CDR3 reads CASSLALGNGEQYF. CDR3 bases: TGCGCCAGCAGCTTGGCGTTAGGGAACGGCGAGCAGTACTTC.

The chain links TRBV25-1 to TRBJ1-1; TRBD1 matches 9 bases. V trimming: 5 bases; J trimming: 0 bases; junction bases outside the gene matches: 4. Germline assignment: CDR1 MGHDK and CDR2 SYGVNS. The CDR3 has 15 amino acids. The CDR3 reads CASSFDRGLNTEAFF. The DNA for the CDR3 is TGTGCCAGCAGTTTCGACAGGGGGTTGAACACTGAAGCTTTCTTT.

V gene TRBV11-2 combines with J gene TRBJ1-1; D uncertain. CDR3 size: 15 residues. Germline CDR1 and CDR2: SGHAT and FQNNGV. Trimming stripped 4 bases from V and 1 base from J, with 13 bases between. CDR3 DNA sequence: TGTGCCAGCAGCTCAGTAGGGCAGCCGAACACTGAAGCTTTCTTT. This sequence encodes CASSSVGQPNTEAFF.

The chain joins TRBV7-6 to TRBJ2-3; D ambiguous. The CDR3 runs to 16 residues. Trimming pared 5 bases from V and 0 bases from J, leaving 15 bases between. Germline loops: CDR1 SGHVS, CDR2 FNYEAQ. CDR3 in DNA: TGTGCCAGCAGCCTCACGGTAAAGTTCAGCACAGATACGCAGTATTTT. Translation: CASSLTVKFSTDTQYF.

This clonotype was seen ten or more times. J is TRBJ2-7 and V is TRBV4-1; TRBD2 is a possible D gene (5 bases). V dropped 0 bases and J dropped 2 bases, with 14 bases sitting between them. CDR1 and CDR2 (germline): MGHRA, YSYEKL. The CDR3 is made up of 16 amino acids. Written as DNA, the CDR3 is TGCGCCAGCAGCCAAGATTGGACTCCTAATCCCTACGAGCAGTACTTC. Translation: CASSQDWTPNPYEQYF.

This clonotype showed up just a few times. The J gene is TRBJ2-5, the V gene TRBV7-6; 10 bases match TRBD2. Germline loops: CDR1 SGHVS, CDR2 FNYEAQ. With 1 base clipped from V and 5 bases from J, the junction kept 7 bases outside the gene matches. The CDR3 covers 16 residues. CDR3 sequence reads: CASSLEALAGRETQYF. In DNA form, the CDR3 reads TGTGCCAGCAGCTTAGAGGCACTAGCGGGACGGGAGACCCAGTACTTC.

This clonotype was observed a single time. The chain combines TRBV3-1 with TRBJ2-4, with D hard to call. The V and J ends lost 0 bases and 0 bases respectively, with 12 bases between them. CDR1 and CDR2 from the germline V gene are LGHDT and YNNKEL (reference sequence). This CDR3 has 17 amino acids. The CDR3 bases are TGTGCCAGCAGCCAAGATCCCGAGCCTTTAGCCAAAAACATTCAGTACTTC. It translates to CASSQDPEPLAKNIQYF.

This rearrangement joins TRBV27 to TRBJ1-2; 9 bases match TRBD1. Per the germline V gene, CDR1 is MNHEY and CDR2 is SMNVEV (reference sequence). The CDR3 is made up of 16 amino acids. Losses at the gene ends were 8 bases for V and 8 bases for J; bases not matched to a gene: 18. The CDR3 coding sequence is TGTGCCAGCTCCATGGACAGGGGATTTGGGGGTTGGGGCTACACCTTC. It codes for CASSMDRGFGGWGYTF.

The CDR3 protein is CASSQASGGFNEQFF. The DNA of the CDR3 is TGCGCCAGCAGCCAAGCTAGCGGGGGATTCAATGAGCAGTTCTTC. J is TRBJ2-1 and V is TRBV4-1; 10 bases agree with TRBD2. The CDR3 is 15 residues long. Germline assignment: CDR1 MGHRA and CDR2 YSYEKL. Trimming removed 1 base from V and 6 bases from J; junction bases left unmatched: 3.